Sequencing of this TCR beta chain was carried out in a study of T cells in tumors after PD-1 blockade. The CDR3 has 16 residues. Germline values: CDR1 LNHDA, CDR2 SQIVND (reference sequence). The V end was cut by 1 base, the J end by 12 bases, with 22 bases between. Data came from immunoSEQ multiplex PCR; TCRdb stores just in-frame clones and leaves some out. The table has approximately 19,000 clones, roughly 80% seen once. The chain links TRBV19 to TRBJ2-1, with a tentative D call TRBD1 (7 bases). Sequenced material: PBMCs, taken after anti-PD-1 therapy. The receptor comes from a human donor with advanced basal cell or squamous cell carcinoma (not recorded which). CDR3 loop: CASSIAPQGGESGQFF. The CDR3 DNA reads TGTGCCAGTAGTATAGCCCCCCAGGGGGGAGAAAGCGGGCAGTTCTTC.